The rows below give T cell receptor beta chains drawn from one sample of a study of blood T cell repertoires in COVID-19. Sequencing was performed with immunoSEQ multiplex PCR; in TCRdb, only in-frame clones are kept and a portion is missing. This repertoire shows fewer than 500,000 clones, about 87% found once; its top ten account for approximately 1.3%. Input material: PBMCs or T cells enriched from blood (not recorded which). These receptors originate from a man aged 30-40 years who had recovered from COVID-19. CDR3s include the opening cysteine and the closing phenylalanine or tryptophan. The D gene is left open where the match is weak. Clone size is not always given. Where it is, it says once, few, many or a class for expanded clones.

J | D | size | V | length | CDR3 | DNA
TRBJ1-6 | - | - | TRBV9 | 16 | CASSVEVTGPNSPLHF | TGTGCCAGCAGCGTAGAGGTGACAGGCCCAAATTCACCCCTCCACTTT
TRBJ2-1 | TRBD2 | - | TRBV6-5 | 15 | CASSYEAGGWNEQFF | TGTGCCAGCAGTTACGAAGCGGGGGGGTGGAATGAGCAGTTCTTC
TRBJ1-6 | TRBD1 | once | TRBV5-1 | 17 | CASSARQGANTNSPLHF | TGCGCCAGCAGCGCGAGACAGGGGGCGAATACTAATTCACCCCTCCACTTT
TRBJ1-2 | TRBD1 | - | TRBV18 | 14 | CASSPTGQGSGYTF | TGTGCCAGCTCACCAACGGGACAGGGGTCTGGCTACACCTTC
TRBJ1-5 | - | - | TRBV19 | 13 | CASSIKQNQPQHF | TGTGCCAGTAGTATAAAGCAAAACCAGCCCCAGCATTTT
TRBJ1-2 | - | - | TRBV7-2 | 12 | CASSLDPDGYTF | TGTGCCAGCAGCTTAGATCCGGATGGCTACACCTTC
TRBJ2-1 | TRBD1 | - | TRBV5-8 | 15 | CASSYGQGFGNEQFF | TGTGCCAGCAGCTATGGACAGGGTTTCGGCAATGAGCAGTTCTTC
TRBJ2-1 | - | - | TRBV7-2 | 18 | CASSPRIQGAFGHNEQFF | TGTGCCAGCAGCCCAAGAATACAGGGTGCTTTTGGCCACAATGAGCAGTTCTTC
TRBJ2-7 | - | - | TRBV7-2 | 12 | CASRSPSYEQYF | TGTGCCAGCAGATCCCCATCCTACGAGCAGTACTTC
TRBJ1-5 | TRBD1 | - | TRBV18 | 14 | CASSPTGPNQPQHF | TGTGCCAGCTCACCGACAGGGCCCAATCAGCCCCAGCATTTT
TRBJ1-1 | - | - | TRBV4-2 | 13 | CASSQVSGSEAFF | TGTGCCAGCAGCCAAGTTTCAGGGTCTGAAGCTTTCTTT
TRBJ1-2 | TRBD1 | - | TRBV6-5 | 16 | CASSYLRSGTDYGYTF | TGTGCCAGCAGTTACTTACGCTCCGGGACAGACTATGGCTACACCTTC
TRBJ1-2 | TRBD1 | once | TRBV4-1 | 16 | CASSHAAGGRLFGYTF | TGCGCCAGCAGCCACGCTGCAGGGGGCAGGTTGTTTGGCTACACCTTC
TRBJ1-2 | TRBD1 | few | TRBV20-1 | 11 | CGRGQGGGYTF | TGCGGCAGAGGACAGGGCGGCGGCTACACCTTC
TRBJ1-2 | TRBD1 | - | TRBV6-5 | 13 | CATWGQNVYGYTF | TGTGCCACATGGGGACAGAACGTCTATGGCTACACCTTC
TRBJ1-2 | TRBD1 | - | TRBV5-1 | 15 | CASRRTGQGNYGYTF | TGCGCCAGCAGACGAACGGGACAGGGGAATTATGGCTACACCTTC
TRBJ1-2 | - | - | TRBV30 | 13 | CAWSNSSLYGYTF | TGTGCCTGGAGTAATTCCTCCCTTTATGGCTACACCTTC
TRBJ1-5 | TRBD1 | - | TRBV7-6 | 18 | CASSLGPIDRVSHQPQHF | TGTGCCAGCAGCTTAGGGCCGATCGACAGGGTAAGCCATCAGCCCCAGCATTTT
TRBJ1-4 | - | - | TRBV7-6 | 16 | CASSPRVGGINEKLFF | TGTGCCAGCAGCCCCCGGGTCGGGGGGATTAATGAAAAACTGTTTTTT
TRBJ1-2 | TRBD1 | - | TRBV6-4 | 13 | CASSESGGVGYTF | TGTGCCAGCAGTGAGTCAGGGGGAGTTGGCTACACCTTC
TRBJ2-7 | TRBD1 | - | TRBV27 | 13 | CASGKTGVNEQYF | TGTGCCAGCGGCAAGACAGGGGTTAACGAGCAGTACTTC
TRBJ2-1 | - | - | TRBV24-1 | 12 | CATSDLRGKQFF | TGTGCCACCAGTGATTTAAGGGGTAAGCAGTTCTTC
TRBJ2-3 | - | - | TRBV5-6 | 17 | CASSLFRGTESTDTQYF | TGTGCCAGCAGCTTGTTCCGGGGGACGGAGAGCACAGATACGCAGTATTTT
TRBJ1-5 | - | - | TRBV7-9 | 14 | CASSLGGTNQPQHF | TGTGCCAGCAGCTTAGGCGGAACAAATCAGCCCCAGCATTTT
TRBJ2-1 | TRBD2 | - | TRBV6-2/TRBV6-3 | 14 | CAGSGGAPDNEQFF | TGTGCCGGCAGCGGGGGGGCCCCGGACAATGAGCAGTTCTTC
TRBJ1-2 | TRBD1 | - | TRBV3-1/TRBV3-2 | 13 | CASSQGQGLGYTF | TGTGCCAGCAGCCAAGGACAGGGATTAGGCTACACCTTC
TRBJ2-7 | - | - | TRBV12-3/TRBV12-4 | 13 | CASSFARGYEQYF | TGTGCCAGCAGTTTTGCCAGAGGCTACGAGCAGTACTTC
TRBJ1-5 | TRBD1 | - | TRBV12-3/TRBV12-4 | 13 | CASSRDRHQPQHF | TGTGCCAGCTCGCGGGACAGGCATCAGCCCCAGCATTTT
TRBJ2-6 | - | - | TRBV5-8 | 16 | CASRPDKISGANVLTF | TGTGCCAGCAGACCCGACAAAATCTCTGGGGCCAACGTCCTGACTTTC
TRBJ2-7 | - | - | TRBV27 | 14 | CASSLFLASYEQYF | TGTGCCAGCAGTTTATTCCTAGCCTCCTACGAGCAGTACTTC
TRBJ2-7 | - | - | TRBV7-8 | 16 | CASSLAGGTAAYEQYF | TGTGCCAGCAGCTTAGCGGGCGGGACAGCAGCCTACGAGCAGTACTTC
TRBJ2-3 | TRBD2 | - | TRBV7-2 | 16 | CASSPRLAGGADTQYF | TGTGCCAGCAGCCCTAGACTAGCGGGGGGAGCAGATACGCAGTATTTT
TRBJ2-1 | TRBD2 | - | TRBV7-9 | 15 | CASSLGGLAAMMQFF | TGTGCCAGCAGCTTAGGGGGACTAGCCGCCATGATGCAGTTCTTC
TRBJ2-5 | - | - | TRBV6-2/TRBV6-3 | 12 | CASSYPEETQYF | TGTGCCAGCAGTTATCCAGAAGAGACCCAGTACTTC
TRBJ2-1 | - | - | TRBV7-2 | 14 | CASSPGHASLEQFF | TGTGCCAGCAGTCCGGGACACGCGTCTCTTGAGCAGTTCTTC
TRBJ1-4 | TRBD1 | - | TRBV5-4 | 14 | CASSGQGANEKLFF | TGTGCCAGCAGCGGACAGGGGGCAAATGAAAAACTGTTTTTT
TRBJ1-3 | - | - | TRBV5-1 | 13 | CASSSAGDTRKLF | TGCGCCAGCAGCTCGGCGGGGGACACCCGCAAACTTTTT
TRBJ1-2 | - | - | TRBV4-1 | 18 | CASSPSPDQGVTNYGYTF | TGCGCCAGCAGCCCCTCCCCTGACCAGGGTGTCACTAACTATGGCTACACCTTC
TRBJ1-3 | - | - | TRBV5-6 | 15 | CASSLRVNSGNTIYF | TGTGCCAGCAGCCTCCGGGTGAACTCTGGAAACACCATATATTTT
TRBJ2-3 | - | - | TRBV5-5 | 14 | CASSFGAGADTQYF | TGTGCCAGCAGCTTTGGGGCAGGAGCAGATACGCAGTATTTT